A selection of T cell receptor beta chains follows, all from one sample in a study of blood T cell repertoires in COVID-19. Sequencing used immunoSEQ multiplex PCR; TCRdb keeps in-frame clones, though not all of them. The sample includes 240,000 or so clones, 75% to 90% of them seen just once. The sequenced sample was peripheral blood. The source is a man aged 55-75 years who had recovered from COVID-19. Both conserved end residues are trimmed from each CDR3.

v_call,cdr3_aa
TRBV20-1,SASRQGGLGYT
TRBV13,ASSLLVGSYEQY
TRBV5-1,ASSLYTRGEDEQY
TRBV7-9,ASSLGGAADTQY
TRBV30,AWSRQGGNYGYT
TRBV5-6,ASSGRNVETQY
TRBV10-2,ASSEWTSGGDTQY
TRBV6-6,AISPGTGAGGYT
TRBV6-1,ASSEVSPRGYT
TRBV5-1,ASSWGLAGDQETQY
TRBV28,ASSGDYNEQF
TRBV7-6,ASSPSGRGDNQPQH
TRBV5-6,ASSRLGQALTGELF
TRBV5-1,ASSLLTVNTEAF
TRBV3-1/TRBV3-2,ASSLTASLRYGYT
TRBV3-1/TRBV3-2,ASSQGDDRQANYGYT
TRBV6-6,ASTAENYGYT
TRBV6-5,ASSHGQEAF
TRBV10-2,ASSIGQGVGYEQY
TRBV10-3,AISERAGDFHEQY
TRBV18,ASSSRTGGGHTEAF
TRBV2,ASRSLEAVSNQPQH
TRBV4-2,ASSQDRGGGNTGELF
TRBV6-5,ASRITGSGFSGYT
TRBV7-9,ASSLGQGTGNTIY
TRBV6-2/TRBV6-3,ASSYNRGGIYNEQF
TRBV28,ASSGTGTGMKTF
TRBV11-2,ASSLVSLYEQY
TRBV25-1,ASSEAGLTNSPLH
TRBV19,ASSIGTGVSPLH
TRBV5-1,ASSLGSTNEKLF
TRBV19,ASRAQRGEQF
TRBV18,ASSGQTNTGELF
TRBV5-6,ASGKTGDSPLH
TRBV10-3,AISGGAEDTQY
TRBV3-1/TRBV3-2,ASSQRGDEQF